A selection of T cell receptor beta chains follows, all from one sample in a study of shared clonotypes between healthy human individuals. Profiling relied on immunoSEQ multiplex PCR, and the TCRdb table lists in-frame clones only, not all of them. The table lists a few million clones, approximately 90% of them singletons, with under 0.15% in the top ten. Sequencing was carried out using naive CD4+ T cells sorted from blood. Receptors originate from a man aged 18-30 years in good health. Each CDR3 is given with its conserved first and last residue. D genes are given only for firm matches. Clone size, where shown, is once, few, many, or a class for clones that have expanded.

DNA,CDR3,V,D,size,J
TGTGCCAGCAGCCTGCAGGGCTCTGGAAACACCATATATTTT,CASSLQGSGNTIYF,TRBV5-4,-,-,TRBJ1-3
TGTGCCAGCAGCCGGACAGGGACAAGGACAGATACGCAGTATTTT,CASSRTGTRTDTQYF,TRBV5-4,TRBD1,-,TRBJ2-3
TGTGCCTGGAGTGTAATTAGTCGGGAGGGTGGCTACACCTTC,CAWSVISREGGYTF,TRBV30,-,-,TRBJ1-2
TGCGCCAGCAGCCAAAGAGTAGGTTTGGCCAATGAGCAGTTCTTC,CASSQRVGLANEQFF,TRBV4-1,-,-,TRBJ2-1
TGTGCTAGCAGCTTAGGGGGAGGGTTCGATACGCAGTATTTT,CASSLGGGFDTQYF,TRBV7-7,-,-,TRBJ2-3
TGTGCCATCAGTACAAGACTTAGCTTCCCCCAGCATTTT,CAISTRLSFPQHF,TRBV10-3,-,-,TRBJ1-5
TGCGCCAGCAGTACAGGGGCTTTGGGCACTGAAGCTTTCTTT,CASSTGALGTEAFF,TRBV10-1,TRBD1,-,TRBJ1-1
TGTGCCAGCAGTGAAAAGGGGACAGGGTCCGGGGAGCTGTTTTTT,CASSEKGTGSGELFF,TRBV6-1,TRBD1,once,TRBJ2-2
TGTGCCAGCAGCGAACAGGGGATCGAAGGCTACACCTTC,CASSEQGIEGYTF,TRBV7-2,TRBD1,-,TRBJ1-2
TGTGCCAGCAGCTTGATTAGCGGGGGGGCGGACAATGAGCAGTTCTTC,CASSLISGGADNEQFF,TRBV28,TRBD2,-,TRBJ2-1
TGTGCCAGCAGCGCTGGGCCCCCCATCTCGGAAGCTTTCTTT,CASSAGPPISEAFF,TRBV7-8,-,-,TRBJ1-1
TGCGCCAGCAGCTTGGAACTAGCGGGGAACACAGATACGCAGTATTTT,CASSLELAGNTDTQYF,TRBV5-1,TRBD2,-,TRBJ2-3
TGTGCCAGCAGCTCCCAGCCATCCAATGCGCGGGAGCTGTTTTTT,CASSSQPSNARELFF,TRBV7-6,-,-,TRBJ2-2
TGTGCCAGCAGCTTAGCGGGAGGGCCGAATGAGCAGTTCTTC,CASSLAGGPNEQFF,TRBV5-4,TRBD2,-,TRBJ2-1
TGTGCCAGCAGCTCTAAAGAGACCCAGTACTTC,CASSSKETQYF,TRBV11-3,-,-,TRBJ2-5
TGCGCCAGCTTTAGCGGGGGGGAGACCCAAGAGACCCAGTACTTC,CASFSGGETQETQYF,TRBV5-1,TRBD2,-,TRBJ2-5
TGTGCCAGCTCACAAGTGGGGCCCACCGAGCAGTACTTC,CASSQVGPTEQYF,TRBV18,-,-,TRBJ2-7
TGTGCCAGTAGCTTGGGGACAGGGCCCTCCTACAATGAGCAGTTCTTC,CASSLGTGPSYNEQFF,TRBV19,TRBD1,-,TRBJ2-1
TGTGCCATCTTAAGGGGGGCTTCCGATGGCTACACCTTC,CAILRGASDGYTF,TRBV10-3,-,-,TRBJ1-2
TGTGCCAGCAGTCGAGATTACGAGCAGTACTTC,CASSRDYEQYF,TRBV28,-,-,TRBJ2-7
TGCGCCAGCAGCTCTGGACTAGCGGGAGGGTTGAGCTCCTACAATGAGCAGTTCTTC,CASSSGLAGGLSSYNEQFF,TRBV5-1,TRBD2,-,TRBJ2-1
TGTGCCTGGAGTGGGACAGGGGGCTCCTACGAGCAGTACTTC,CAWSGTGGSYEQYF,TRBV30,TRBD1,-,TRBJ2-7
TGTGCCAGTAGTCTAGACACGGCGGGAAATTCACCCCTCCACTTT,CASSLDTAGNSPLHF,TRBV19,-,-,TRBJ1-6
TGTGCCAGCAGTGTCATAGCGGGAGGGGGTTACGAGCAGTACTTC,CASSVIAGGGYEQYF,TRBV2,TRBD2,-,TRBJ2-7